A single sample gave rise to the 5 T cell receptor beta chains below, sequenced in a study of T cells in Graves' hyperthyroidism and ophthalmopathy. TCR beta CDR3 region amplification was performed from RNA transcripts. The HTBI primer set drove a first-round RT-PCR of the TCR CDR3. TCRdb processed the multiplex PCR reads anew with MiXCR; each CDR3 protein has one entry. The data hold under 400,000 distinct CDR3 sequences, with 20% to 25% observed a single time. The material sequenced was blood. These receptors were taken from a woman aged 45-65 years with Graves' hyperthyroidism.

This clonotype has ten or more counts. This rearrangement joins TRBV6-1 to TRBJ2-7; D is possibly TRBD1 (5 bases). V was cut by 1 base and J by 2 bases, with 6 bases left in between. The germline V gene has CDR1 MNHNS and CDR2 SASEGT. The CDR3 sequence is 13 residues long. CDR3 DNA sequence: TGTGCCAGCAGTGAAGGACAGCCCTACGAGCAGTACTTC. It yields the protein CASSEGQPYEQYF.

In its sample, this clonotype was seen many times. CDR3 region: CASSSAGTEAFF. CDR3 DNA: TGTGCCAGCAGTTCGGCGGGAACTGAAGCTTTCTTT. The chain combines TRBV28 with TRBJ1-1; D unclear. V lost 4 bases and J 5 bases, leaving 8 bases between the germline ends. The germline V gene encodes CDR1 MDHEN and CDR2 SYDVKM. The CDR3 loop spans 12 amino acids.

The J gene is TRBJ1-4, the V gene TRBV18; a possible D gene is TRBD1 (5 bases). Germline lookup yields CDR1 KGHSH and CDR2 LQKENI. The CDR3 runs 16 residues. V lost 3 bases and J 7 bases, leaving 18 bases between the germline ends. The CDR3 is CASSPLTGGYGEKLFF. DNA for the CDR3: TGTGCCAGCTCACCCCTGACGGGGGGGTACGGTGAAAAACTGTTTTTT.

This clonotype was picked up a small number of times. CDR3 amino acids: CASSKRGEAFF. In DNA, the CDR3 is TGTGCCAGCAGCAAGAGAGGTGAAGCTTTCTTT. This chain uses TRBV12-3 or TRBV12-4 with TRBJ1-1; D is unclear. The V gene lost 6 bases and the J gene lost 7 bases, with 9 bases spanning the gap. This CDR3 is 11 amino acids long.

A few counts support this clonotype. The chain recombines TRBV4-2 with TRBJ1-1; 7 bases fit TRBD1. The CDR3 is 15 residues long. V trimming: 1 base; J trimming: 1 base; junction bases outside the gene matches: 3. CDR1 LGHNA and CDR2 YNFKEQ come from the germline V gene. The CDR3 coding sequence is TGTGCCAGCAGCCAAGGAAACAGGGGGAACACTGAAGCTTTCTTT. Amino acids: CASSQGNRGNTEAFF.